These 23 T cell receptor beta chains originate from one sample sequenced in a study of Siglec-9 on CD8 T cells in melanoma. Method: immunoSEQ multiplex PCR; TCRdb's copy keeps in-frame clones and lacks some. Of approximately 39,000 clones listed, about 80% were seen once; the top ten hold around 1.7%. The sequenced material came from Siglec-9- CD8+ T cells sorted from blood. The receptors were sampled from a human donor in good health.

The rearrangement links TRBV6-6 to TRBJ1-5, with D possibly being TRBD1 (6 bases). From germline, CDR1 is MNHNY and CDR2 SVGAGI (reference sequence). This CDR3 spans 14 amino acids. V was cut by 2 bases and J by 4 bases, with 9 bases left in between. CDR3 sequence: CASSYEGGNQPQHF. The CDR3 coding sequence is TGTGCCAGCAGTTACGAAGGGGGTAATCAGCCCCAGCATTTT.

The genes are TRBV13 and TRBJ2-7, with D uncertain. Germline CDR1 and CDR2: PRHDT and FYEKMQ (reference sequence). The CDR3 consists of 14 residues. V lost 0 bases and J 4 bases, leaving 10 bases between the germline ends. DNA for the CDR3: TGTGCCAGCAGCTTAGGCGCCCGGTCTTACGAGCAGTACTTC. This sequence encodes CASSLGARSYEQYF. Using reference TRBV13 and TRBJ2-7 for the parts outside the CDR3, the full variable domain is AAGVIQSPRHLIKEKRETATLKCYPIPRHDTVYWYQQGPGQDPQFLISFYEKMQSDKGSIPDRFSAQQFSDYHSELNMSSLELGDSALYFCASSLGARSYEQYFGPGTRLTVT.

J is TRBJ2-3 and V is TRBV4-2, with TRBD2 matching over 11 bases. The CDR3 consists of 16 residues. Germline V gene data show CDR1 as LGHNA and CDR2 as YNFKEQ. With V trimmed by 4 bases and J by 7 bases, 10 bases remained unmatched. The CDR3 region is CASSPLPTSGVYTQYF. The CDR3 DNA sequence: TGTGCCAGCAGCCCGTTACCGACTAGCGGGGTCTATACGCAGTATTTT.

This sequence joins TRBV5-8 and TRBJ1-1; D gene uncertain. With 2 bases removed from V and 1 base from J, the gap between germline ends came to 9 bases. The length of the CDR3 is 14 residues. In germline, CDR1 is SGHTS, CDR2 YDEGEE. The CDR3 region is CASSFLEPNTEAFF. The CDR3 coding sequence is TGTGCCAGCAGCTTTCTCGAGCCGAACACTGAAGCTTTCTTT.

V gene TRBV27 combines with J gene TRBJ1-3; the D gene is possibly TRBD1 (5 bases). The germline gives CDR1 MNHEY, CDR2 SMNVEV (reference sequence). The germline V and J ends were trimmed by 5 bases and 1 base, with 12 bases remaining between them. CDR3 size: 15 residues. CDR3 protein: CASSPTGGSGNTIYF. The CDR3 DNA reads TGTGCCAGCAGTCCAACGGGGGGATCTGGAAACACCATATATTTT.

CDR3 coding DNA: TGTGCCAGCAGCTTATTGAGCGATGACTCTGGAAACACCATATATTTT. Its translation: CASSLLSDDSGNTIYF. The chain links TRBV7-9 to TRBJ1-3; D is undetermined. V was clipped by 2 bases and J by 0 bases, with 11 bases between them. The germline V gene encodes CDR1 SEHNR and CDR2 FQNEAQ (reference sequence). CDR3 size: 16 residues.

The chain recombines TRBV5-4 with TRBJ1-6; D possibly corresponds to TRBD1 (5 bases). The CDR3 runs to 14 residues. Between the trimmed V and J ends, which lost 2 bases and 5 bases, there was a span of 8 bases. Germline V lookup: CDR1 SGHNT, CDR2 YYREEE (reference sequence). The CDR3 sequence is CASSLEGHNSPLHF. CDR3 sequence (DNA): TGTGCCAGCAGCTTAGAGGGGCATAATTCACCCCTCCACTTT.

CDR3 in amino acids: CSVDGQGGEHEQYF. In nucleotides, the CDR3 is TGCAGCGTTGACGGGCAGGGAGGCGAACACGAGCAGTACTTC. The chain links TRBV29-1 to TRBJ2-7; D is perhaps TRBD2 (6 bases). The V end lost 3 bases, the J end lost 5 bases, and 17 bases lay between the germline ends. In germline, CDR1 is SQVTM, CDR2 ANQGSEA. The CDR3 runs to 14 residues.

This chain joins TRBV7-8 and TRBJ1-1; 7 nucleotides align to TRBD1. Germline V gene data show CDR1 as SGHVS and CDR2 as FQNEAQ. CDR3 length: 15 residues. J lost 6 bases, V lost 2 bases, and 9 bases had no gene match. CDR3 in amino acids: CASSLRFTGVAEAFF. The CDR3, as DNA: TGTGCCAGCAGCTTACGGTTTACAGGGGTTGCTGAAGCTTTCTTT. Variable domain in full (rest from reference TRBV7-8 and TRBJ1-1): GAGVSQSPRYKVAKRGQDVALRCDPISGHVSLFWYQQALGQGPEFLTYFQNEAQLDKSGLPSDRFFAERPEGSVSTLKIQRTQQEDSAVYLCASSLRFTGVAEAFFGQGTRLTVV.

Notes on this clone: A junction end diverges from the germline sequence, so it may reflect a read error. The same CDR3 can be traced to other DNA sequences in this sample. This sequence joins TRBV6-5 and TRBJ2-7; D gene uncertain. The CDR3 extends over 11 amino acids. Germline values: CDR1 MNHEY, CDR2 SVGAGI. Written as DNA, the CDR3 is TGTGCCAGCACCCTTGGAAGAGAGCAGTATTTC. Residues: CASTLGREQYF.

Only one count was recorded for this clone. CDR3 sequence: CAISESGTEAFF. The CDR3 region has the DNA TGTGCCATCAGTGAGTCTGGTACTGAAGCTTTCTTT. This chain joins TRBV10-3 and TRBJ1-1, with D hard to call. Between the trimmed V and J ends, which lost 0 bases and 5 bases, there was a span of 4 bases. There are 12 residues in the CDR3. From germline, CDR1 is ENHRY and CDR2 SYGVKD.

This chain links TRBV18 with TRBJ1-3, with no clear D. The CDR3 spans 17 residues. Deletions cut 3 bases from V and 2 bases from J, with 17 bases between. From germline, CDR1 is KGHSH and CDR2 LQKENI. CDR3 DNA: TGTGCCAGCTCACCGTCGACTGGTGTGGGGACTGGAAACACCATATATTTT. This gives the protein CASSPSTGVGTGNTIYF. The whole variable domain, filled in from reference TRBV18 and TRBJ1-3, reads NAGVMQNPRHLVRRRGQEARLRCSPMKGHSHVYWYRQLPEEGLKFMVYLQKENIIDESGMPKERFSAEFPKEGPSILRIQQVVRGDSAAYFCASSPSTGVGTGNTIYFGEGSWLTVV.

V and J are TRBV28 and TRBJ2-7, with TRBD1 identical over 8 bases. The CDR3 covers 16 residues. The V and J ends lost 3 bases and 5 bases, in that order; junction bases with no gene match: 12. Germline V gene lookup returns CDR1 MDHEN and CDR2 SYDVKM. The CDR3 here is CASSLGRGQNYNEQYF. CDR3 sequence (DNA): TGTGCCAGCAGTTTGGGCAGGGGGCAAAATTACAACGAGCAGTACTTC.

The V and J genes are TRBV19 and TRBJ2-2, with TRBD1 identical over 9 bases. The CDR3 has 14 residues. With 8 bases clipped from V and 3 bases from J, the junction kept 4 bases outside the gene matches. Germline-derived CDR1 and CDR2 are LNHDA and SQIVND (reference sequence). The CDR3 DNA sequence: TGTGCCAGTGAAGGACAGGGGTACACCGGGGAGCTGTTTTTT. This sequence encodes CASEGQGYTGELFF.

V gene TRBV5-6 combines with J gene TRBJ1-4; no clear D gene. Germline loops: CDR1 SGHDT, CDR2 YYEEEE. CDR3 length equals 16 residues. V lost 2 bases to trimming and J lost 3 bases, with 14 bases between them. CDR3 in amino acids: CASSFWAQPANEKLFF. CDR3 bases: TGTGCCAGCAGCTTTTGGGCCCAGCCCGCTAATGAAAAACTGTTTTTT.

The rearrangement uses TRBV4-1 and TRBJ2-5; a weak D match, TRBD1 (6 bases). Trimming cost V 0 bases and J 2 bases, with 22 bases left between them. The CDR3 runs 19 residues. Germline V gene data show CDR1 as MGHRA and CDR2 as YSYEKL. CDR3 in amino acids: CASSQDRILSGAPQETQYF. DNA of the CDR3: TGCGCCAGCAGCCAAGATCGAATTTTGTCAGGGGCTCCACAAGAGACCCAGTACTTC.

The genes are TRBV27 and TRBJ2-1; TRBD2 matches 7 bases. V lost 0 bases and J lost 9; bases outside the gene matches: 5. The CDR3 runs 14 residues. Germline V lookup: CDR1 MNHEY, CDR2 SMNVEV (reference sequence). DNA of the CDR3: TGTGCCAGCAGTTTATCGGGTGGGGGGGTTGAGCAGTTCTTC. Translation gives CASSLSGGGVEQFF.

The J gene is TRBJ2-2, the V gene TRBV2, with a tentative D call TRBD2 (5 bases). The CDR3 runs 19 residues. Per the germline V gene, CDR1 is SNHLY and CDR2 is FYNNEI. V lost 3 bases and J lost 2, with 22 bases in between. CDR3 region: CASSERRGADVANTGELFF. The CDR3 bases are TGTGCCAGCAGTGAGCGCCGGGGAGCGGACGTGGCTAACACCGGGGAGCTGTTTTTT.

This chain connects TRBV27 to TRBJ2-2; D gene unclear. V shed 6 bases and J shed 1 base, with 9 bases lying between them. Germline CDR1 and CDR2: MNHEY and SMNVEV (reference sequence). The CDR3 length is 14 residues. Here the CDR3 reads CASRYRLNTGELFF. The CDR3 DNA follows: TGTGCCAGCAGATATAGACTGAACACCGGGGAGCTGTTTTTT.

The table lists this clone with a few counts. The rearrangement joins TRBV27 to TRBJ2-7, with 12 positions matching TRBD1. This CDR3 has 15 amino acids. Trimming removed 3 bases from V and 6 bases from J; junction bases left unmatched: 6. Germline V gene lookup returns CDR1 MNHEY and CDR2 SMNVEV (reference sequence). The CDR3 nucleotides are TGTGCCAGCAGTTTGGGACAGGGGGCACTTGGCGAGCAGTACTTC. Residues: CASSLGQGALGEQYF.

V is TRBV27 and J is TRBJ2-7, with 7 bases lining up with TRBD1. The CDR3 extends over 14 amino acids. V gave up 6 bases and J gave up 7 bases; unmatched junction bases: 12. CDR1 and CDR2 (germline): MNHEY, SMNVEV (reference sequence). In nucleotides, the CDR3 is TGTGCCAGCAGCGGGACAGACAAGCCCTGGGAGCAGTACTTC. Its protein product is CASSGTDKPWEQYF.

The chain combines TRBV7-6 with TRBJ2-6; a possible D gene is TRBD2 (6 bases). Germline assignment: CDR1 SGHVS and CDR2 FNYEAQ. The V and J ends lost 2 bases and 0 bases respectively, with 23 bases between them. The CDR3 runs 21 residues. As DNA, the CDR3 is TGTGCCAGCAGCTTACATCCAGGTGGGGACTTCGATCTCTCTGGGGCCAACGTCCTGACTTTC. Its translation: CASSLHPGGDFDLSGANVLTF.

This clone was detected once. The CDR3 region has the DNA TGCGCCAGCAGCGACGGACTAGCGGGGGACAATGAGCAGTTCTTC. It translates to CASSDGLAGDNEQFF. The gene calls are TRBV5-1 and TRBJ2-1; the match to TRBD2 covers 13 bases. Germline assignment: CDR1 SGHRS and CDR2 YFSETQ. The CDR3 consists of 15 residues. The V and J ends lost 4 bases and 5 bases, in that order; junction bases with no gene match: 3.